This TCR beta chain came from a study of T cell responses to AZD1222 COVID-19 vaccine. Profiling relied on immunoSEQ multiplex PCR, and the TCRdb table lists in-frame clones only, not all of them. The sample includes around 210,000 clones, about 94% of them seen just once. With 0 bases clipped from V and 3 bases from J, the junction kept 10 bases outside the gene matches. The CDR3 totals 17 residues. Germline CDR1 reads SGHVS; CDR2 reads FQNEAQ. The specimen was peripheral blood, collected 28 days after the second dose of the MenACWY control vaccine. This chain joins TRBV7-8 and TRBJ2-7; 8 bases agree with TRBD2. This TCR was sampled from an adult who received the MenACWY meningococcal vaccine as a control. The CDR3 protein is CASSLATPLAVYYEQYF. DNA of the CDR3: TGTGCCAGCAGCTTAGCTACCCCACTAGCGGTGTACTACGAGCAGTACTTC.